This T cell receptor (beta chain) was documented in a study of shared clonotypes between healthy human individuals. Study-level background: Three men and a couple of women, aged 18 to 49, were donors.

The repertoire was sequenced with immunoSEQ multiplex PCR; TCRdb's copy has only in-frame clones and lacks some. The table lists some 2.1 million clones, roughly 96% of them singletons. Broader study findings: Exclusively blood specimens were collected; tissue repertoires likely differ.

About this clone: Its matching antigen is unknown.

V lost 1 base to trimming and J lost 0 bases, with 10 bases between them. Germline V gene lookup returns CDR1 MNHEY and CDR2 SMNVEV (reference sequence). The CDR3 contains 15 residues. The V and J genes are TRBV27 and TRBJ2-7; D is unclear. The origin of this receptor is a man younger than 35 in good health. The sample comprised naive CD4+ T cells sorted from blood. Subset indicated: CD45RA+ positively selected. The DNA of the CDR3 is TGTGCCAGCAGTTTATTTCGAACCCGCTCCTACGAGCAGTACTTC. Amino acids: CASSLFRTRSYEQYF.